This paragraph covers one TCR beta chain sequence. This entry comes from a study of glioma-infiltrating T cells. Trimming pared 0 bases from V and 4 bases from J, leaving 19 bases between. Germline V CDR1 and CDR2: LGHNA, YNFKEQ. The CDR3 length is 17 residues. Using RNA template, CDR3s of TCR alpha and beta were amplified with iRepertoire arm-PCR. MiXCR, run by TCRdb on the multiplex PCR reads, gives a single entry per CDR3 protein. Here the sample spans roughly 350,000 distinct CDR3 sequences, about two fifths being singletons. This chain joins TRBV4-2 and TRBJ2-7, with a tentative D call TRBD2 (6 bases). The TCR comes from a human donor with low-grade glioma or glioblastoma, undergoing nonglioma brain surgery, or in good health (not recorded which). Sequences were obtained from glioma tissue, nonneoplastic brain tissue, or PBMCs (not recorded which). The CDR3: CASSQDFTEGPRYEQYF. The CDR3 DNA sequence: TGTGCCAGCAGCCAAGATTTCACGGAGGGTCCTCGTTACGAGCAGTACTTC.